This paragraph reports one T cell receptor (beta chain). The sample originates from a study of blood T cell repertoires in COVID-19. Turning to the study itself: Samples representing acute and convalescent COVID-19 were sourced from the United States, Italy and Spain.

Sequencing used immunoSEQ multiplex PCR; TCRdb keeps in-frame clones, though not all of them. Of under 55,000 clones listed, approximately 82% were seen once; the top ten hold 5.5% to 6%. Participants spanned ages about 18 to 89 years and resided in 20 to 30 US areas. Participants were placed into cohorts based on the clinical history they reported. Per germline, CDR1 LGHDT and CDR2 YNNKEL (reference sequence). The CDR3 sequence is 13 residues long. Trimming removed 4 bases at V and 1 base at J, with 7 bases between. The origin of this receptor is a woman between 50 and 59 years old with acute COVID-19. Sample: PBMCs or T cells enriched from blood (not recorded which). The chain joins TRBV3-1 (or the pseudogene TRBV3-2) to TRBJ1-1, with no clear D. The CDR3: CASSPRRNTEAFF. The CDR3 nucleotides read TGTGCCAGCAGCCCGAGGAGGAACACTGAAGCTTTCTTT.